The T cell receptor (beta chain) under discussion was sequenced for a study of blood T cell repertoires in COVID-19. Overall study: The United States, Italy and Spain provided the acute and convalescent COVID-19 samples. PBMCs, B-cell-depleted T cells, or T cells provided the cDNA or gDNA that made up the material.

Worth noting for this clone: Other DNA sequences in this specimen translate into the identical CDR3.

V dropped 2 bases and J dropped 7 bases, with 11 bases sitting between them. The germline gives CDR1 LGHNA, CDR2 YSLEER. This CDR3 is 13 amino acids long. Original data processing: Counts of nucleated cells, estimated from reference gene primer amplification, were obtained. Libraries were prepared by immunoSEQ multiplex PCR; TCRdb keeps only in-frame clonotypes and omits some of them. V and J calls and clone size are copied from that table; D and trimming were computed from the DNA. The table records 88,000 or so clones, 85% of them present only once. The sample comprised peripheral blood. This clonotype was sampled from a man between 60 and 75 years old with acute or convalescent COVID-19. The genes are TRBV4-3 and TRBJ1-2, with D possibly matching TRBD1 (6 bases). The DNA of the CDR3 is TGCGCCAGCAGCCAAACAGGGTTGACTGGCTACACCTTC. Protein: CASSQTGLTGYTF.